The rows below give T cell receptor beta chains drawn from one sample of a study of OX40 agonist ivuxolimab in advanced cancers. Only in-frame clones appear in the TCRdb table, and some are missing; sequencing was by immunoSEQ multiplex PCR. The sample gives some 100,000 clones, approximately 80% of which show up once; 5.5% is in the top ten. The sequences come from CD4+ or CD8+ T cells sorted from blood, collected in a trial of the OX40 agonist ivuxolimab. The receptors come from an adult with an advanced solid tumor such as melanoma, head and neck, liver or kidney cancer. Both conserved end residues are part of each CDR3. The order of the fields is D gene, V gene, J gene, clone size, CDR3 DNA, CDR3 protein. D genes are given only for firm matches. Where a row states a size, it is once, few, many or the class of an expanded clone; other rows omit it.

>-|TRBV5-3|TRBJ2-5|once
TGTGCCAGAAGCTACCAGCGGTTCCAAGAGACCCAGTACTTC
CARSYQRFQETQYF
>-|TRBV4-2|TRBJ1-5|once
TGTGCCAGCAGCCAAGAGACGGCCTTCTATAGCAATCAGCCCCAGCATTTT
CASSQETAFYSNQPQHF
>-|TRBV6-1|TRBJ1-2|once
TGTGCCAGCAGTGAACAGGGACCTAACTATGGCTACACCTTC
CASSEQGPNYGYTF
>-|TRBV29-1|TRBJ2-5|-
TGCAGCGTCCCTGGCGGGGGAGGGGGAGAGACCCAGTACTTC
CSVPGGGGGETQYF
>-|TRBV5-6|TRBJ1-5|-
TGTGCCAGCAGCCCGGGGGGGCCCTATAGCAATCAGCCCCAGCATTTT
CASSPGGPYSNQPQHF
>-|TRBV2|TRBJ2-1|-
TGTGCCAGCAGAAGCGAAGGCGGAGAGCAGTTCTTC
CASRSEGGEQFF
>-|TRBV15|TRBJ2-7|-
TGTGCCACCAGCAGAGATCGAGGAAGGTTCGAGCAGTACTTC
CATSRDRGRFEQYF
>-|TRBV27|TRBJ1-2|-
TGTGCCAGCAGGGACTTTCGCGGCTACACCTTC
CASRDFRGYTF
>-|TRBV29-1|TRBJ2-3|-
TGCAGCGTTGAGGCCCCTGCAGGATCAGATACGCAGTATTTT
CSVEAPAGSDTQYF
>-|TRBV7-9|TRBJ1-1|-
TGTGCCAGCAGCGGGCCCGGGACCCGCACTGAAGCTTTCTTT
CASSGPGTRTEAFF
>-|TRBV5-8|TRBJ2-2|-
TGTGCCAGCAGCGGCCTCGACAGCGCGAACACCGGGGAGCTGTTTTTT
CASSGLDSANTGELFF
>TRBD1|TRBV6-5|TRBJ1-1|-
TGTGCCAGCAGCGACAGGGGCGGGAACACTGAAGCTTTCTTT
CASSDRGGNTEAFF
>-|TRBV5-1|TRBJ2-1|-
TGCGCCAGCAGCGGGCAGGGTTCGTACTACAATGAGCAGTTCTTC
CASSGQGSYYNEQFF